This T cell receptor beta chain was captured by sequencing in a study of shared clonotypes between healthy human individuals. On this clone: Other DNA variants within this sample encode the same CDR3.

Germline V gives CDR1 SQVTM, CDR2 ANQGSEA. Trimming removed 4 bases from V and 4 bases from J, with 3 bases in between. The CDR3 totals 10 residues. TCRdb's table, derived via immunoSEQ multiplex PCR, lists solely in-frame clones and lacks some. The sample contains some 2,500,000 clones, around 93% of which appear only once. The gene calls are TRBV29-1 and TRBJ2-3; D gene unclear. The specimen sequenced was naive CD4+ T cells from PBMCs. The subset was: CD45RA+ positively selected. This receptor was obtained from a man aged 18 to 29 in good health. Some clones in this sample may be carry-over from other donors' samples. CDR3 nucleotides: TGCAGCGTTGGAGCAGATACGCAGTATTTT. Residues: CSVGADTQYF.